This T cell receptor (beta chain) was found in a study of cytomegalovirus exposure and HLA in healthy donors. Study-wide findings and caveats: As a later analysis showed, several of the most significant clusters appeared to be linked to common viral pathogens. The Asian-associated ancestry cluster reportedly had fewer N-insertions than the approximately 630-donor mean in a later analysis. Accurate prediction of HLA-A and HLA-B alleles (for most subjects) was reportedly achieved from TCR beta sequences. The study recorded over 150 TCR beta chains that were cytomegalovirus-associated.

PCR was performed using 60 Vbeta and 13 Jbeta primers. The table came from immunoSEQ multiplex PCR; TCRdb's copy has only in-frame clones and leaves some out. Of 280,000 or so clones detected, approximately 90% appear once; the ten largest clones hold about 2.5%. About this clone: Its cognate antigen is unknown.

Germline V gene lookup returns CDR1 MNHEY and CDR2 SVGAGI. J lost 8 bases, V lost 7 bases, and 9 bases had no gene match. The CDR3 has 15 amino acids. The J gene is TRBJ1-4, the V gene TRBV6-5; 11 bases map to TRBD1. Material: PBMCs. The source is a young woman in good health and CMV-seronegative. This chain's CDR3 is CASMGTDRGREKLFF. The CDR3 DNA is TGTGCCAGCATGGGGACGGACAGGGGGCGGGAAAAACTGTTTTTT.